The entry below gives a single T cell receptor beta chain sequence along with its context. Antigen: not known. The record originates from a study of OX40 agonist ivuxolimab in advanced cancers. Study-level information: Patients were infused with ivuxolimab every 2 weeks at 0.01 to 10 mg/kg. Patients assigned to dose escalation were diagnosed with hepatocellular carcinoma, melanoma, renal cell or head and neck cancer. Findings and caveats of the study: CD8+ T cells were the subset that, on average, had more expanded clones than CD4+.

Germline CDR1 is SGHKS and CDR2 is YYEKEE (reference sequence). After removal of 4 bases from V and 4 bases from J, the junction contained 11 bases not matched to a gene. This CDR3 comprises 16 residues. Assay: immunoSEQ multiplex PCR; the TCRdb copy retains only in-frame clones and omits some. The sample includes tens of thousands of clones, 91% of them seen just once. Excluded were patients having autoimmune disease history or systemic immunosuppression. The clonotype comes from an adult with an advanced solid tumor such as melanoma, head and neck, liver or kidney cancer. The V call is TRBV5-5, the J call TRBJ2-3, with 8 nucleotides matching TRBD2. Specimen: CD4+ or CD8+ T cells sorted from blood, collected in a trial of the OX40 agonist ivuxolimab. The CDR3 DNA is TGTGCCAGCAGCACCCTGGGCGGGAGGAACCCAGATACGCAGTATTTT. Protein product: CASSTLGGRNPDTQYF.